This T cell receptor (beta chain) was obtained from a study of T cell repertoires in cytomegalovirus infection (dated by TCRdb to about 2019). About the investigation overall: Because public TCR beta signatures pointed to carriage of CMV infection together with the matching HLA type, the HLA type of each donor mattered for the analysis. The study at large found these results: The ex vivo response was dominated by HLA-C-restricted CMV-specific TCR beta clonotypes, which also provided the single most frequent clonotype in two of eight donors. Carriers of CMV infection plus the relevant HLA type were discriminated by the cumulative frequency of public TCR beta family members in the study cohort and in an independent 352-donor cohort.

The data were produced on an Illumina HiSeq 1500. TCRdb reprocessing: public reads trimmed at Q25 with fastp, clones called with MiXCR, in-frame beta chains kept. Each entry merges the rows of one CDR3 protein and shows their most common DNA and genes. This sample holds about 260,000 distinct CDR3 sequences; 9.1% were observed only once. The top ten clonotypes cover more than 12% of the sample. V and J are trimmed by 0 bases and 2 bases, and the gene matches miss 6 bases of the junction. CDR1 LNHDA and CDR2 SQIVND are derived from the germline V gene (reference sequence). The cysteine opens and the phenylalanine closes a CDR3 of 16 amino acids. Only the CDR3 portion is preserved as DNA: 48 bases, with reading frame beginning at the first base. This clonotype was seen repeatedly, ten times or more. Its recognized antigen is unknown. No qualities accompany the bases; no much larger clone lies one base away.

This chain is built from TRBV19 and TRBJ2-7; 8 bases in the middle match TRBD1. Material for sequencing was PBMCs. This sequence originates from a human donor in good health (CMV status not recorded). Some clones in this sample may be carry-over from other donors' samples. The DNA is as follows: TGTGCCAGTAGTATAGATCGGAACAGGGGGACCTACGAGCAGTACTTC. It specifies CASSIDRNRGTYEQYF.